This is a list of T cell receptor beta chains from one sample in a study of early T cells in non-severe SARS-CoV-2 infection. MiXCR, run by TCRdb on the 5' RACE reads, gives a single entry per CDR3 protein. This sample has about 76,000 distinct CDR3 sequences, with 11% found just once. The sequenced material came from whole blood. These receptors originate from an adult who was a healthcare worker with PCR-confirmed SARS-CoV-2 infection or an uninfected control (not recorded which). Both conserved end residues are part of each CDR3. The D gene is left open where the match is weak. The size field is filled for only some rows; it gives once, few, many or a size class.

J: TRBJ2-7; D: TRBD1; size: many; V: TRBV7-2; DNA: TGTGCCAGCAGCTGGAGAGGGGGCGACGAGCAGTACTTC; CDR3: CASSWRGGDEQYF
J: TRBJ2-1; D: .; size: .; V: TRBV11-2; DNA: TGTGCCAGCAGCCCGCCGGGGATCCATGAGCAGTTCTTC; CDR3: CASSPPGIHEQFF
J: TRBJ2-4; D: TRBD1; size: .; V: TRBV12-3/TRBV12-4; DNA: TGTGCCAGCAGCCCACGACAGGGGGCGGTCGGAAACATTCAGTACTTC; CDR3: CASSPRQGAVGNIQYF
J: TRBJ2-7; D: TRBD2; size: many; V: TRBV5-1; DNA: TGCGCCAGCAGCCTGGGACTAGTCTACGAGCAGTACTTC; CDR3: CASSLGLVYEQYF
J: TRBJ2-5; D: .; size: .; V: TRBV7-6; DNA: TGTGCCAGCAGCTTAGGAACAGGGGAGGTGGAGACCCAGTACTTC; CDR3: CASSLGTGEVETQYF
J: TRBJ2-1; D: .; size: many; V: TRBV6-1; DNA: TGTGCCAGCAGTGAAGAAAAAGGGCAGGATGAGCAGTTCTTC; CDR3: CASSEEKGQDEQFF
J: TRBJ2-7; D: TRBD2; size: once; V: TRBV4-3; DNA: TGCGCCAGCAGCCATGCGGGGGGTACCTACGAGCAGTACTTC; CDR3: CASSHAGGTYEQYF
J: TRBJ1-5; D: .; size: many; V: TRBV5-1; DNA: TGCGCCAGCAGCGGTTGGGGCAACAATCAGCCCCAGCATTTT; CDR3: CASSGWGNNQPQHF
J: TRBJ2-2; D: TRBD2; size: .; V: TRBV9; DNA: TGTGCCAGCAGCGTTAGCGGGGGGAACACCGGGGAGCTGTTTTTT; CDR3: CASSVSGGNTGELFF
J: TRBJ2-5; D: .; size: .; V: TRBV29-1; DNA: TGCAGCGCCGCCGGGTCCTACGGGGAGACCCAGTACTTC; CDR3: CSAAGSYGETQYF
J: TRBJ2-7; D: TRBD1; size: few; V: TRBV5-1; DNA: TGCGCCAGCAGCTTGGCCCCCTCCGGGACAGGGGGGTGGGCCTACGAGCAGTACTTC; CDR3: CASSLAPSGTGGWAYEQYF
J: TRBJ1-4; D: TRBD1; size: few; V: TRBV12-3/TRBV12-4; DNA: TGTGCCAGCAGTTCGTACAGGGGGCCTGAAAAACTGTTTTTT; CDR3: CASSSYRGPEKLFF
J: TRBJ1-1; D: .; size: many; V: TRBV7-2; DNA: TGTGCCAGCAGCTCCGAACAGGGAAGAGACACTGAAGCTTTCTTT; CDR3: CASSSEQGRDTEAFF
J: TRBJ2-3; D: .; size: few; V: TRBV10-1; DNA: TGCGCCAGCAGTGAGTCGCCGACGCTCAACGGGGTGGATACGCAGTATTTT; CDR3: CASSESPTLNGVDTQYF
J: TRBJ2-7; D: TRBD1; size: .; V: TRBV29-1; DNA: TGCAGCGTTGAAGATCGGGACAGGGCCCCCTACGAGCAGTACTTC; CDR3: CSVEDRDRAPYEQYF
J: TRBJ1-1; D: .; size: .; V: TRBV29-1; DNA: TGCAGCGTTGTAGGAGGGACGAACACTGAAGCTTTCTTT; CDR3: CSVVGGTNTEAFF
J: TRBJ2-1; D: .; size: many; V: TRBV7-8; DNA: TGTGCCAGCACCCTGGACAGAGATGAGCAGTTCTTC; CDR3: CASTLDRDEQFF
J: TRBJ1-1; D: .; size: few; V: TRBV2; DNA: TGTGCCAGCGGGAGGGAAGGGAACACTGAAGCTTTCTTT; CDR3: CASGREGNTEAFF
J: TRBJ2-1; D: TRBD2; size: many; V: TRBV6-6; DNA: TGTGCCAGCAACGGACTAGCGGGGAAAAATGAGCAGTTCTTC; CDR3: CASNGLAGKNEQFF
J: TRBJ2-5; D: .; size: few; V: TRBV3-1; DNA: TGTGCCAGCAGCTCCGGGCTGGACAGACAAGAGACCCAGTACTTC; CDR3: CASSSGLDRQETQYF
J: TRBJ2-3; D: TRBD1; size: many; V: TRBV20-1; DNA: TGCAGTGCTGGGCCCCTTGACAGGGAGACAGATACGCAGTATTTT; CDR3: CSAGPLDRETDTQYF
J: TRBJ1-3; D: .; size: .; V: TRBV20-1; DNA: TGCAGTGCTAGAGGCGCTCTGTCTGGAAACACCATATATTTT; CDR3: CSARGALSGNTIYF
J: TRBJ1-3; D: .; size: many; V: TRBV4-1; DNA: TGCGCCAGCAGCCAAGTGGGATCTGGAAACACCATATATTTT; CDR3: CASSQVGSGNTIYF
J: TRBJ1-1; D: .; size: many; V: TRBV3-1; DNA: TGTGCCAGCAGACCACAGGGTATGAACACTGAAGCTTTCTTT; CDR3: CASRPQGMNTEAFF
J: TRBJ1-2; D: TRBD1; size: many; V: TRBV12-3/TRBV12-4; DNA: TGTGCCAGCAGCCGGGACAGGGTTAATGGCTACACCTTC; CDR3: CASSRDRVNGYTF
J: TRBJ2-3; D: .; size: many; V: TRBV20-1; DNA: TGCAGTGCTAGACACACCCCCACGCAGTATTTT; CDR3: CSARHTPTQYF
J: TRBJ2-2; D: .; size: .; V: TRBV3-1; DNA: TGTGCCAGCAGCCAAGAGGGGGCCGGGGAGCTGTTTTTT; CDR3: CASSQEGAGELFF
J: TRBJ1-2; D: TRBD1; size: .; V: TRBV20-1; DNA: TGCAGTGCCATAACGACATCACCGGGACAGGGGGACTATGGCTACACCTTC; CDR3: CSAITTSPGQGDYGYTF
J: TRBJ2-5; D: TRBD1; size: medium-sized; V: TRBV29-1; DNA: TGCAGCGTTGAGCCTCCGGGACAGGGGGCCTTCCGAGAGACCCAGTACTTC; CDR3: CSVEPPGQGAFRETQYF
J: TRBJ1-1; D: .; size: many; V: TRBV5-1; DNA: TGCGCCAGCAGCCCATTCCAGGGGTCCACTGAAGCTTTCTTT; CDR3: CASSPFQGSTEAFF
J: TRBJ2-1; D: .; size: .; V: TRBV9; DNA: TGTGCCAGCAGCGTAGTGAATGGCAATGAGCAGTTCTTC; CDR3: CASSVVNGNEQFF
J: TRBJ2-1; D: .; size: many; V: TRBV12-3/TRBV12-4; DNA: TGTGCCAGCAGTTTAATGGGGGGCGGGTCGGATGAGCAGTTCTTC; CDR3: CASSLMGGGSDEQFF
J: TRBJ1-1; D: TRBD1; size: .; V: TRBV4-3; DNA: TGCGCCAGCAGCCAAGGATCGGGACAGGGGGTTTCTGAAGCTTTCTTT; CDR3: CASSQGSGQGVSEAFF
J: TRBJ2-7; D: TRBD1; size: few; V: TRBV19; DNA: TGTGCCAGTGGCGATACCAGGACAGGGATTTACGAGCAGTACTTC; CDR3: CASGDTRTGIYEQYF
J: TRBJ2-7; D: TRBD1; size: .; V: TRBV5-6; DNA: TGTGCCAGCAGTTTTACCGGGACAGGGCCCTACGAGCAGTACTTC; CDR3: CASSFTGTGPYEQYF
J: TRBJ1-1; D: .; size: many; V: TRBV5-1; DNA: TGCGCCAGCAGCTTGGGCCGGACGGTGAACACTGAAGCTTTCTTT; CDR3: CASSLGRTVNTEAFF
J: TRBJ2-7; D: .; size: many; V: TRBV7-8; DNA: TGTGCCAGCAGCTTAAAGGGAATCGAGCAGTACTTC; CDR3: CASSLKGIEQYF